Below are 17 T cell receptor beta chains sequenced from a single sample in a study of OX40 agonist ivuxolimab in advanced cancers. TCRdb keeps only in-frame clones here, not all; method: immunoSEQ multiplex PCR. The table lists about 59,000 clones, around 83% of them singletons, with more than 25% in the top ten. Sequenced here: CD4+ or CD8+ T cells sorted from blood, sampled in a trial of the OX40 agonist ivuxolimab. The source of these receptors is an adult with an advanced solid tumor such as melanoma, head and neck, liver or kidney cancer.

The sample holds one count of this clone. The chain has TRBV18 and TRBJ1-2; TRBD1 is a possible D gene (5 bases). This CDR3 contains 15 residues. The germline gives CDR1 KGHSH, CDR2 LQKENI. The V end was cut by 3 bases, the J end by 3 bases, with 14 bases between. CDR3 in amino acids: CASSPPGGKDYGYTF. The CDR3 nucleotides read TGTGCCAGCTCACCCCCGGGGGGTAAGGACTATGGCTACACCTTC.

The chain combines TRBV19 with TRBJ1-1; a possible D gene is TRBD1 (6 bases). V lost 7 bases, J lost 5 bases, and 14 bases lay in between. Germline V gene lookup returns CDR1 LNHDA and CDR2 SQIVND (reference sequence). This CDR3 is built from 13 residues. The CDR3 region has the DNA TGTGCCAGTAAGACAGGCGGGAGAACTGAAGCTTTCTTT. It is translated as CASKTGGRTEAFF.

The rearrangement links TRBV6-6 to TRBJ2-7; 7 positions match TRBD1. This CDR3 is 14 amino acids long. V shed 2 bases, J shed 3 bases, and the junction held 4 bases outside the gene matches. The germline V gene encodes CDR1 MNHNY and CDR2 SVGAGI (reference sequence). CDR3: CASSYRGQDYEQYF. For the CDR3, the DNA is TGTGCCAGCAGTTACCGCGGACAGGACTACGAGCAGTACTTC.

This chain links TRBV5-6 with TRBJ1-2; TRBD1 matches 10 bases. V lost 4 bases to trimming and J lost 2 bases; unmatched junction nucleotides: 2. The CDR3 runs to 14 residues. CDR1 and CDR2 from the germline V gene are SGHDT and YYEEEE. The CDR3 region is CASSPDRGNYGYTF. The CDR3 DNA reads as TGTGCCAGCAGCCCGGACAGGGGGAACTATGGCTACACCTTC.

This chain links TRBV7-6 with TRBJ1-1; D remains unclear. The germline V gene encodes CDR1 SGHVS and CDR2 FNYEAQ. The CDR3 loop spans 13 amino acids. Deletions cut 5 bases from V and 1 base from J, with 8 bases between. The CDR3 nucleotides read TGTGCCAGCAGCGGGGTGGAGAACACTGAAGCTTTCTTT. Its protein product is CASSGVENTEAFF.

The chain links TRBV7-9 to TRBJ2-1, with 9 bases matching TRBD1. CDR1 SEHNR and CDR2 FQNEAQ come from the germline V gene (reference sequence). The CDR3 covers 14 residues. The J segment lost 7 bases and the V segment lost 5 bases, leaving 6 bases of the junction unmatched. The CDR3 DNA reads as TGTGCCAGCAGCCCAGGACAGGGGAAGAATGAGCAGTTCTTC. The encoded protein is CASSPGQGKNEQFF.

CDR3 DNA sequence: TGTGCCAGCAGCTTAGATACCCCCAGTTCTAACTATGGCTACACCTTC. Its translation is CASSLDTPSSNYGYTF. This chain links TRBV11-2 with TRBJ1-2; D not resolved. CDR1 and CDR2 (germline): SGHAT, FQNNGV. V was cut by 0 bases and J by 0 bases, with 11 bases left in between. The CDR3 is 16 residues long.

The V gene is TRBV10-3, the J gene TRBJ1-2; D ambiguous. The CDR3 has 13 residues. V was trimmed by 3 bases and J by 4 bases, leaving 9 bases between them. Germline V gene lookup returns CDR1 ENHRY and CDR2 SYGVKD. The CDR3 is CAISDRPGYGYTF. The CDR3 DNA follows: TGTGCCATCAGTGACAGGCCGGGCTATGGCTACACCTTC.

The chain couples TRBV11-2 to TRBJ2-1; D is unclear. The CDR3 covers 12 residues. Germline loops: CDR1 SGHAT, CDR2 FQNNGV. Trimming took 1 base from V and 14 from J, leaving 12 bases between them. The CDR3 region has the DNA TGTGCCAGCAGCTTAGGAAACCTCCGGGAGTTCTTC. Its translation: CASSLGNLREFF.

This chain joins TRBV5-1 and TRBJ2-5; D is unresolved. CDR1 and CDR2 (germline): SGHRS, YFSETQ. With 4 bases removed from V and 4 bases from J, the gap between germline ends came to 17 bases. The CDR3 loop spans 15 amino acids. The CDR3 sequence is CASSAAQSTGETQYF. In nucleotides, the CDR3 is TGCGCCAGCAGCGCGGCCCAATCAACCGGAGAGACCCAGTACTTC.

The genes are TRBV6-5 and TRBJ2-1, with 7 bases fitting TRBD2. Germline-derived CDR1 and CDR2 are MNHEY and SVGAGI. Unmatched junction bases numbered 12, after V lost 6 bases and J lost 7 bases. The CDR3 spans 15 residues. The CDR3 region is CASSRGEGEWNEQFF. CDR3 nucleotide sequence: TGTGCCAGCAGCCGCGGGGAGGGCGAATGGAATGAGCAGTTCTTC.

The chain combines TRBV19 with TRBJ1-1; TRBD1 agrees at 9 bases. After removal of 5 bases from V and 1 base from J, the junction contained 8 bases not matched to a gene. The CDR3 length is 16 residues. Germline CDR1 reads LNHDA; CDR2 reads SQIVND (reference sequence). In nucleotides, the CDR3 is TGTGCCAGTAGTCTCCTTTGGGGACAGGGGAACACTGAAGCTTTCTTT. Its protein product is CASSLLWGQGNTEAFF. The full variable domain, rest sourced from reference TRBV19 and TRBJ1-1, is DGGITQSPKYLFRKEGQNVTLSCEQNLNHDAMYWYRQDPGQGLRLIYYSQIVNDFQKGDIAEGYSVSREKKESFPLTVTSAQKNPTAFYLCASSLLWGQGNTEAFFGQGTRLTVV.

This clone was recorded only once. The chain recombines TRBV4-2 with TRBJ2-7; 7 nucleotides agree with TRBD1. The germline CDR1 and CDR2 sequences are LGHNA and YNFKEQ. This CDR3 spans 14 amino acids. Trimming took 5 bases from V and 4 from J; bases not matched to a gene: 8. This CDR3 reads CASSWDSDRYEQYF. The CDR3 DNA reads as TGTGCCAGCAGCTGGGACAGCGATCGGTACGAGCAGTACTTC.

The chain joins TRBV4-2 to TRBJ2-1, with 9 bases aligning to TRBD1. The CDR3 is 17 residues long. The germline gives CDR1 LGHNA, CDR2 YNFKEQ. J gave up 3 bases and V 4 bases, and 10 bases lay outside the gene matches. The CDR3 sequence: CASSRGQGRNFYNEQFF. The CDR3 nucleotides read TGTGCCAGCAGCCGTGGACAGGGGCGAAACTTCTACAATGAGCAGTTCTTC.

The chain is built from TRBV5-4 and TRBJ1-2; maybe TRBD1 (5 bases). V shed 4 bases and J shed 2 bases, with 12 bases lying between them. The germline V gene has CDR1 SGHNT and CDR2 YYREEE (reference sequence). This CDR3 has 14 residues. CDR3 loop: CASSPGGGNYGYTF. DNA of the CDR3: TGTGCCAGCAGCCCTGGTGGGGGGAACTATGGCTACACCTTC.

The rearrangement uses TRBV14 and TRBJ2-5, with a weak D call TRBD1 (5 bases). Trimming shortened V by 0 bases and J by 4 bases, and 9 bases separated the two germline ends. The CDR3 contains 14 residues. CDR1 SGHDN and CDR2 FVKESK come from the germline V gene. CDR3 sequence: CASSQEITGETQYF. The CDR3 DNA reads as TGTGCCAGCAGCCAAGAAATCACAGGAGAGACCCAGTACTTC.

V usage is TRBV4-3 and J usage is TRBJ2-4; D perhaps matches TRBD1 (5 bases). This CDR3 has 16 residues. Germline CDR1 is LGHNA and CDR2 is YSLEER. V was cut by 3 bases and J by 5 bases, with 17 bases left in between. The CDR3 is CASSQLLSQGQNIQYF. The CDR3 bases are TGCGCCAGCAGCCAGTTACTCAGCCAGGGTCAAAACATTCAGTACTTC.